The T cell receptor (beta chain) under discussion was sequenced for a study of shared clonotypes between healthy human individuals. Study overall: CD4 naive cells filled three plates per donor, CD4 memory three, CD8 naive two and CD8 memory one.

Naive CD8 populations comprised CD45RO-negative cells positively selected for CCR7, excluding terminally differentiated effector memory CD45RA+ cells. The authors split each subset's genomic DNA evenly across several immunoSEQ plates. TCRdb's table, derived via immunoSEQ multiplex PCR, lists solely in-frame clones and lacks some. The data show some 2,100,000 clones, 85% to 95% seen once. Worth noting for this clone: The antigen is undetermined.

The CDR3 length is 19 residues. CDR1 and CDR2 (germline): SGDLS, YYNGEE. The trim removed 4 bases at V and 5 bases at J, leaving 20 bases unmatched. Points from the study as a whole: Relative to their counterparts shared across all four donors, non-shared clonotypes exhibited diminished generation probabilities.

The sequenced material came from naive CD8+ T cells from PBMCs. This clonotype was obtained from a man between 18 and 29 years old in good health. Some clones in this sample may be carry-over from other donors' samples. The chain carries TRBV9 and TRBJ2-7; TRBD2 agrees at 11 bases. The CDR3 region has the DNA TGTGCCAGCAGCTCACCCAGGGGGGGGATTCCTAGCGGGAGGCACGAGCAGTACTTC. Its translation is CASSSPRGGIPSGRHEQYF.